This is a list of T cell receptor beta chains from one sample in a study of follicular helper T cells after annual influenza vaccination. Clones were sequenced by immunoSEQ multiplex PCR, and TCRdb holds only the in-frame ones, with some missing. The profile covers approximately 11,000 clones, with 65% to 80% appearing a single time and 0.7% to 0.9% taken by the ten largest. Sequencing used CXCR5- memory CD4+ T cells sorted from blood, obtained 6 weeks after influenza vaccination. All receptors derive from an adult who received the influenza vaccine. Both conserved end residues are part of each CDR3.

CDR3 protein: CASSFTVPGAEAFF
V gene: TRBV6-1
CDR3 length: 14
J gene: TRBJ1-1

CDR3 protein: CASSLYTPSTGGAFF
V gene: TRBV27
CDR3 length: 15
J gene: TRBJ1-1

CDR3 protein: CASSRPGTGYTEAFF
V gene: TRBV18
CDR3 length: 15
J gene: TRBJ1-1

CDR3 protein: CASSTPTGRGYGYTF
V gene: TRBV7-2
CDR3 length: 15
J gene: TRBJ1-2

CDR3 protein: CASSQVSGAYLETGELFF
V gene: TRBV4-1
CDR3 length: 18
J gene: TRBJ2-2

CDR3 protein: CASSLTKGGAYGYTF
V gene: TRBV4-3
CDR3 length: 15
J gene: TRBJ1-2

CDR3 protein: CASSLGGQAGETQYF
V gene: TRBV7-6
CDR3 length: 15
J gene: TRBJ2-5

CDR3 protein: CASSSGVAGANEQYF
V gene: TRBV6-5
CDR3 length: 15
J gene: TRBJ2-7

CDR3 protein: CSVARGTNEQFF
V gene: TRBV29-1
CDR3 length: 12
J gene: TRBJ2-1

CDR3 protein: CASSYRQGFGYTF
V gene: TRBV6-5
CDR3 length: 13
J gene: TRBJ1-2

CDR3 protein: CASSQDLRGNTEAFF
V gene: TRBV4-3
CDR3 length: 15
J gene: TRBJ1-1